This T cell receptor beta chain comes out of a study of T-cell reconstitution after alpha-beta-depleted transplantation in children. To note about this clonotype: The antigen remains unidentified.

Study observations and caveats: Newly generated T cells supplied most T-cell counts and diversity one year post-transplant.

For TCRbeta, the library was prepared with unique molecular identifiers. TCRdb used MiXCR to reprocess the PCR reads, holding one entry per CDR3 protein. The data contain roughly 82,000 distinct CDR3 sequences, approximately 14% of them singletons. The CDR3 totals 15 residues. The V end lost 2 bases, the J end lost 4 bases, and 14 bases lay between the germline ends. The germline V gene encodes CDR1 SEHNR and CDR2 FQNEAQ (reference sequence). The TCR was taken from a male patient aged 2-15 years who had a stem cell transplant for acute lymphoblastic leukemia, so the T cells may come from the graft donor. The sample here was PBMCs, mostly from graft donor cells, taken 180 days after TCRalphabeta/CD19-depleted stem cell transplant. The J gene is TRBJ2-5, the V gene TRBV7-9, with a tentative D call TRBD1 (5 bases). In nucleotides, the CDR3 is TGTGCCAGCAGCTTATCGGAGACAGCGCGAGAGACCCAGTACTTC. Translated, it gives CASSLSETARETQYF.